The rows below give T cell receptor beta chains drawn from one sample of a study of blood T cells in healthy people across ages. TCRdb analysed the 5' RACE reads with MiXCR anew, one entry per CDR3 protein. The sample contains around 800,000 distinct CDR3 sequences, 50% to 65% of which appear only once. Sequencing was done on a sample of blood. These receptors all come from a man of 80 years or more in good health. The CDR3 runs from the conserved cysteine through the conserved F or W. The D gene is left open where the match is weak. A row's size may be missing; if present it is once, few, many or a size class.

J,size,V,D,DNA,CDR3
TRBJ2-4,NA,TRBV24-1,NA,TGTGCCACCAGTGATGCTGACGGAGTAAACATTCAGTACTTC,CATSDADGVNIQYF
TRBJ2-7,NA,TRBV7-9,NA,TGTGCCAGCAGCCCCGGGGGTCCGGAGCAGTACTTC,CASSPGGPEQYF
TRBJ2-5,NA,TRBV28,TRBD1,TGTGCCAGCAGTCTAGACAGGGTTTGGGAGACCCAGTACTTC,CASSLDRVWETQYF
TRBJ1-2,few,TRBV5-1,TRBD1,TGCGCCAGCAGCGGAGGGACAGACTATGGCTACACCTTC,CASSGGTDYGYTF
TRBJ1-2,NA,TRBV18,NA,TGTGCCAGCTCACCAGCACAGTACTATGGCTACACCTTC,CASSPAQYYGYTF
TRBJ1-1,few,TRBV5-1,NA,TGCGCCAGCAGCCCCGCCTATTGGACTGAAGCTTTCTTT,CASSPAYWTEAFF
TRBJ2-7,few,TRBV7-9,TRBD1,TGTGCCAGCAGCTGGGGACAGGGAATTTACGAGCAGTACTTC,CASSWGQGIYEQYF
TRBJ2-1,NA,TRBV5-1,NA,TGCGCCAGCAGCTTGGCCCCCCCGGTGCTCGAGCAGTTCTTC,CASSLAPPVLEQFF
TRBJ2-2,NA,TRBV7-2,NA,TGTGCCAGCAGCTTAAGTAGCAGGAACACCGGGGAGCTGTTTTTT,CASSLSSRNTGELFF
TRBJ2-3,many,TRBV5-1,NA,TGCGCCAGCAGCTTGGCGGGGTTAGCGAGCACAGATACGCAGTATTTT,CASSLAGLASTDTQYF
TRBJ2-7,NA,TRBV20-1,TRBD2,TGCAGTGCTACTCCCGGGACTAGCGGGTCGCGGTCGTCCGAGCAGTACTTC,CSATPGTSGSRSSEQYF
TRBJ2-1,NA,TRBV5-1,TRBD1,TGCGCCAGCAGCCGCCCTCCGGGACAGGTCGTCGGTGAGCAGTTCTTC,CASSRPPGQVVGEQFF
TRBJ2-7,few,TRBV28,TRBD1,TGTGCCAGCAGAACCGGGACAGGGGCTTTCTACGAGCAGTACTTC,CASRTGTGAFYEQYF
TRBJ2-7,NA,TRBV7-2,NA,TGTGCCAGCAGCTTATCAAGACAACAATACGAGCAGTACTTC,CASSLSRQQYEQYF
TRBJ2-1,few,TRBV24-1,TRBD2,TGTGCCACCAGTGATTCCAAACTAGCGGGACAAAACAATGAGCAGTTCTTC,CATSDSKLAGQNNEQFF
TRBJ1-1,NA,TRBV20-1,TRBD1,TGCAGTGCTAGCAAACAGGGGGCGAACACTGAAGCTTTCTTT,CSASKQGANTEAFF
TRBJ2-7,NA,TRBV28,NA,TGTGCCAGCACAACAGTCAGTGGGTACGAGCAGTACTTC,CASTTVSGYEQYF
TRBJ2-1,NA,TRBV2,TRBD2,TGTGCCAGCAGTCATGGACTAGCGGGAGGGATTAATGAGCAGTTCTTC,CASSHGLAGGINEQFF
TRBJ1-5,NA,TRBV6-6,TRBD1,TGTGCCAGCAGACGGACAGGGGAAAGCAATCAGCCCCAGCATTTT,CASRRTGESNQPQHF
TRBJ2-3,few,TRBV7-2,NA,TGTGCCAGCAGCGCGGCCCCCGATACGCAGTATTTT,CASSAAPDTQYF
TRBJ1-4,NA,TRBV20-1,NA,TGCAGTGCTGGCGGGGGAAGCGAAAAACTGTTTTTT,CSAGGGSEKLFF
TRBJ1-4,NA,TRBV3-1,NA,TGTGCCAGCAGCCAAGGGGGGGCAGGTAATGAAAAACTGTTTTTT,CASSQGGAGNEKLFF
TRBJ2-3,few,TRBV7-3,TRBD2,TGTGCCAGCAGCCCTTCTAGCGGGAGAGGGACAGATACGCAGTATTTT,CASSPSSGRGTDTQYF
TRBJ2-2,NA,TRBV2,NA,TGTGCCAGCAGACAACAGATGAACACCGGGGAGCTGTTTTTT,CASRQQMNTGELFF
TRBJ2-7,NA,TRBV25-1,TRBD1,TGTGCCACCGGACAGGGTCCCCGGTCCTACGAGCAGTACTTC,CATGQGPRSYEQYF
TRBJ2-1,few,TRBV11-1,TRBD2,TGTGCCAGCAGCTTAGGGCCGGGGGGGTCCTACAATGAGCAGTTCTTC,CASSLGPGGSYNEQFF
TRBJ2-7,NA,TRBV20-1,TRBD1,TGCAGTGCTAGAGAGGGACAGGCGAGCTCCTACGAGCAGTACTTC,CSAREGQASSYEQYF
TRBJ1-5,many,TRBV20-1,NA,TGCAGTGCTAGAGATGTGGGGTACAATCAGCCCCAGCATTTT,CSARDVGYNQPQHF
TRBJ2-6,few,TRBV2,NA,TGTGCCAGCAGTCCAGTTTCGGTTATGGGGGCCAACGTCCTGACTTTC,CASSPVSVMGANVLTF
TRBJ1-4,few,TRBV3-1,TRBD1,TGTGCCAGCAGCCTTCGACAGGGGGGAGCCGAAAAACTGTTTTTT,CASSLRQGGAEKLFF
TRBJ1-2,few,TRBV6-2/TRBV6-3,NA,TGTGCCGCCAGGGCGGGCGGCTTCTATGGCTACACCTTC,CAARAGGFYGYTF
TRBJ2-2,NA,TRBV24-1,NA,TGTGCCACCAGTTTCGGGAGAGGGACCGGGGAGCTGTTTTTT,CATSFGRGTGELFF
TRBJ1-2,NA,TRBV6-1,TRBD1,TGTGCCAGCAGGACAGGGGCATTGACGGGCTACACCTTC,CASRTGALTGYTF
TRBJ1-1,NA,TRBV27,TRBD1,TGTGCCAGCAGACCTCAGGGGGGAGGTGAGAACACTGAAGCTTTCTTT,CASRPQGGGENTEAFF
TRBJ2-5,NA,TRBV9,TRBD2,TGTGCCAGCAGCGCCGGGACTAGCGGGAGTGAGACCCAGTACTTC,CASSAGTSGSETQYF
TRBJ2-7,NA,TRBV29-1,NA,TGCAGCGCTGGGGGTGTAGGGCGCGAGCAGTACTTC,CSAGGVGREQYF
TRBJ2-7,NA,TRBV25-1,TRBD2,TGTGCCAGCAGTGAATCCGGTGGGGAGGGTTACGAGCAGTACTTC,CASSESGGEGYEQYF
TRBJ1-5,NA,TRBV5-6,NA,TGTGCCAGCAGCCTGGCGGCGGGGCCCCAGCATTTT,CASSLAAGPQHF
TRBJ2-7,NA,TRBV20-1,NA,TGCAGTGCTAGTTCTGCCGAAAACTACGAGCAGTACTTC,CSASSAENYEQYF
TRBJ2-1,NA,TRBV5-1,NA,TGCGCCACCGGGGCCGGGCCCAATGAGCAGTTCTTC,CATGAGPNEQFF
TRBJ2-1,NA,TRBV9,NA,TGTGCCCGCAGCGTCCCGACAGGGAGGAATGAGCAGTTCTTC,CARSVPTGRNEQFF
TRBJ1-5,NA,TRBV15,NA,TGTGCCACCAGCAGATTACCATATCAGCCCCAGCATTTT,CATSRLPYQPQHF
TRBJ2-3,many,TRBV5-1,NA,TGCGCCAGCAGCTCTACGACAGGGCGGGAGCACAGATACGCGTATTTT,CASSSTTGREHRYAYF
TRBJ2-3,NA,TRBV28,NA,TGTGCCAGCGGACTCACGGGCAGATACGCGTATTTT,CASGLTGRYAYF
TRBJ1-4,NA,TRBV5-1,NA,TGCGCCAGCAGCGGATCAGGGGCGGATGAAAAACTGTTTTTT,CASSGSGADEKLFF
TRBJ1-1,NA,TRBV6-5,NA,TGTGCCAGCAGTCCCGGGGGGCCCCATTGGACTGAAGCTTTCTTT,CASSPGGPHWTEAFF
TRBJ2-1,few,TRBV20-1,NA,TGCAGTGCTAGAATCCCCCTGACTAGTAGGTCCTACAATGAGCAGTTCTTC,CSARIPLTSRSYNEQFF
TRBJ2-5,few,TRBV27,NA,TGTGCCAGCAGCTTCCTTGGGGGGAGAAAGACCCAGTACTTC,CASSFLGGRKTQYF
TRBJ1-4,NA,TRBV20-1,NA,TGCAGTGCTAGAGATGCCAGTCCCGGAAAACTGTTTTTT,CSARDASPGKLFF
TRBJ2-3,many,TRBV5-6,NA,TGTGCCAGCAGCTTCTCCATTCCGGGACTGAGTCAAACAGATACGCAGTATTTT,CASSFSIPGLSQTDTQYF
TRBJ2-3,few,TRBV25-1,NA,TGTGCCAGCAGTGCCCTCACCAATACGCAGTATTTT,CASSALTNTQYF